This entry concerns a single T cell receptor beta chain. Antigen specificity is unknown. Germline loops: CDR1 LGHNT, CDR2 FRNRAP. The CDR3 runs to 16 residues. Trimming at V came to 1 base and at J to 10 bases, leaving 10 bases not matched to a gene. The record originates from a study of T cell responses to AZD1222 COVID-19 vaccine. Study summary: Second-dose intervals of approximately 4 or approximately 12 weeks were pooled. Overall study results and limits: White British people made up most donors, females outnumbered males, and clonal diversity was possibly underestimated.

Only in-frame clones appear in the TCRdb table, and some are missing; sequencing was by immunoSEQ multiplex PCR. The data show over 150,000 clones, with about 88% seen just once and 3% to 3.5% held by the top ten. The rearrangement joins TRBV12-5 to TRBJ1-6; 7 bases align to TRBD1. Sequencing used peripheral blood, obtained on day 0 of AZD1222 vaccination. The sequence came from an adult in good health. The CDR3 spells CASGLENRGTASPLHF. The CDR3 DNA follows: TGTGCTAGTGGTTTGGAAAATCGCGGGACAGCATCACCCCTCCACTTT.